Listed here are 2 T cell receptor beta chains from one sample, sequenced in a study of cytomegalovirus exposure and HLA in healthy donors. 60 Vbeta and 13 Jbeta primers were used in PCR. Libraries were prepared by immunoSEQ multiplex PCR; TCRdb keeps only in-frame clonotypes and omits some of them. This sample has over 100,000 clones, with around three quarters found just once. The sequencing sample was made of PBMCs. Every receptor here comes from a man aged 30-40 years in good health and CMV-seronegative.

This rearrangement joins TRBV4-3 to TRBJ2-3; 14 positions match TRBD2. V lost 3 bases, J lost 5 bases, and 4 bases stayed unmatched. The length of the CDR3 is 16 residues. Germline CDR1 reads LGHNA; CDR2 reads YSLEER. CDR3 protein: CASSQDGLAGGDTQYF. DNA of the CDR3: TGCGCCAGCAGCCAGGACGGACTAGCGGGAGGAGATACGCAGTATTTT.

This clone occurred once. This chain joins TRBV13 and TRBJ2-5; 11 positions match TRBD2. The germline gives CDR1 PRHDT, CDR2 FYEKMQ (reference sequence). The junction had 2 bases not matched to a gene; V was cut back by 4 bases and J by 1 base. The CDR3 contains 15 residues. The DNA for the CDR3 is TGTGCCAGCAGCTCTAGCGGGGGGTCCCAAGAGACCCAGTACTTC. It translates to CASSSSGGSQETQYF. Based on the CDR3 plus reference TRBV13 and TRBJ2-5, the full variable domain is AAGVIQSPRHLIKEKRETATLKCYPIPRHDTVYWYQQGPGQDPQFLISFYEKMQSDKGSIPDRFSAQQFSDYHSELNMSSLELGDSALYFCASSSSGGSQETQYFGPGTRLLVL.